This is a list of T cell receptor beta chains from one sample in a study of blood T cell repertoires in COVID-19. Sequencing was performed with immunoSEQ multiplex PCR; in TCRdb, only in-frame clones are kept and a portion is missing. Of fewer than 300,000 clones in the sample, about nine tenths were seen once. What was sequenced was peripheral blood. The receptor source for this set is a young adult with COVID-19, enrolled during active disease. Each CDR3 is given with its conserved first and last residue. A D gene is named only where the DNA matches it firmly. Clone size is not always given. Where it is, it says once, few, many or a class for expanded clones.

cdr3_nt	cdr3_aa	d_call	j_call	clone_size	v_call
TGTGCCAGCAGTTACGAGACAGGAGACTATGGCTACACCTTC	CASSYETGDYGYTF	-	TRBJ1-2	-	TRBV6-6
TGTGCCATCACATCACCCGACACGGGGGACTCCTACAATGAGCAGTTCTTC	CAITSPDTGDSYNEQFF	-	TRBJ2-1	once	TRBV10-3
TGTGCCAGCAGCGTCACCACATGGACAGCTTACGAGCAGTACTTC	CASSVTTWTAYEQYF	-	TRBJ2-7	-	TRBV7-2
TGTGCCAGCAGCCCCGGGACAGGGGGCATTGAGCAGTTCTTC	CASSPGTGGIEQFF	TRBD1	TRBJ2-1	-	TRBV4-2
TGTGCCAGCAGCGTAGACGGGGGGCCCGGTCAGCCCCAGCATTTT	CASSVDGGPGQPQHF	-	TRBJ1-5	-	TRBV9
TGTGCCAGCGCTCCACCCGCGAAGAACACTGAAGCTTTCTTT	CASAPPAKNTEAFF	-	TRBJ1-1	-	TRBV6-6
TGCGCCAGCAGCTTGGATCCGGGAGGTTTTTCTGGTTATGGCTACACCTTC	CASSLDPGGFSGYGYTF	-	TRBJ1-2	-	TRBV5-1
TGTGCCAGCTCACCAGGACTCATGAACACCGGGGAGCTGTTTTTT	CASSPGLMNTGELFF	-	TRBJ2-2	-	TRBV18
TGCGCCAGCAGCTTGGTCGGGGGGAGCACAGATACGCAGTATTTT	CASSLVGGSTDTQYF	TRBD2	TRBJ2-3	once	TRBV5-1
TGTGCCAGCAGTTACGGGCAGGGGCGATACGAGCAGTACTTC	CASSYGQGRYEQYF	-	TRBJ2-7	-	TRBV6-6
TGTGCCAGCAGCCCCTCCAGCGGCCGCACAGATACGCAGTATTTT	CASSPSSGRTDTQYF	-	TRBJ2-3	-	TRBV3-1/TRBV3-2
TGTGCCAGCAGTCCAGGGTATGCTGGAAACACCATATATTTT	CASSPGYAGNTIYF	-	TRBJ1-3	-	TRBV27
TGTGCCAGCAGTTACTCGTCCGGGTTTACTGAAGCTTTCTTT	CASSYSSGFTEAFF	-	TRBJ1-1	-	TRBV6-2/TRBV6-3
TGTGCCAGTAGTCCCCGGACTAGAAACCGCGAGCAGTACTTC	CASSPRTRNREQYF	TRBD2	TRBJ2-7	-	TRBV19
TGTGCCACCAGCAGTAACAGACTAGCGGGTGTAGGCCATTACGAGCAGTACTTC	CATSSNRLAGVGHYEQYF	TRBD2	TRBJ2-7	-	TRBV15
TGTGCCAGCAGTTTCGGACAGGCCACCGGGGAGCTGTTTTTT	CASSFGQATGELFF	TRBD1	TRBJ2-2	-	TRBV6-5
TGTGCCAGCAGCTTATACGGGAGAAGCGGGGGTGAGCAGTTCTTC	CASSLYGRSGGEQFF	TRBD2	TRBJ2-1	-	TRBV7-9
TGTGCCAGCAGGCGGGACAGGGGCAAGGAAAAACTGTTTTTT	CASRRDRGKEKLFF	TRBD1	TRBJ1-4	-	TRBV27
TGTGCCTGGGGCCGGACAGGTGCAGAGACCCAGTACTTC	CAWGRTGAETQYF	TRBD1	TRBJ2-5	-	TRBV30
TGCGCCAGCAGGAAGACTAGCGGCTACAATGAGCAGTTCTTC	CASRKTSGYNEQFF	TRBD2	TRBJ2-1	-	TRBV4-1
TGTGCCAGCAGGGGGGGAGGGGAGAAGCATGAGCAGTTCTTC	CASRGGGEKHEQFF	TRBD2	TRBJ2-1	-	TRBV6-5
TGTGCCAGCAGTTCGGCCGGGACAGAAGTCATTCAGTACTTC	CASSSAGTEVIQYF	TRBD1	TRBJ2-4	-	TRBV7-9
TGTGCCAGCAGCTTAGGAGGTCCCAATGAGCAGTTCTTC	CASSLGGPNEQFF	-	TRBJ2-1	-	TRBV11-1
TGCAGCGTTGTCGGGGGGAGTTTTCACGAGCAGTACTTC	CSVVGGSFHEQYF	TRBD2	TRBJ2-7	once	TRBV29-1